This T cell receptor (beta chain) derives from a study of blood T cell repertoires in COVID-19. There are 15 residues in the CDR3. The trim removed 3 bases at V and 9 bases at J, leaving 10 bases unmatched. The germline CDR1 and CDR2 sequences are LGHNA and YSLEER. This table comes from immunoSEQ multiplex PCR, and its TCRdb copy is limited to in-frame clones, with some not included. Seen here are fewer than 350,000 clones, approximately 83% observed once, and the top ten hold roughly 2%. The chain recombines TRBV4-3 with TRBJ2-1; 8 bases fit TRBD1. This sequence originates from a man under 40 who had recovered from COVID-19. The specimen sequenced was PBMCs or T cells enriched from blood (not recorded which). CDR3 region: CASSQGTGGRSEQFF. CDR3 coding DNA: TGCGCCAGCAGCCAGGGAACAGGGGGAAGAAGTGAGCAGTTCTTC.